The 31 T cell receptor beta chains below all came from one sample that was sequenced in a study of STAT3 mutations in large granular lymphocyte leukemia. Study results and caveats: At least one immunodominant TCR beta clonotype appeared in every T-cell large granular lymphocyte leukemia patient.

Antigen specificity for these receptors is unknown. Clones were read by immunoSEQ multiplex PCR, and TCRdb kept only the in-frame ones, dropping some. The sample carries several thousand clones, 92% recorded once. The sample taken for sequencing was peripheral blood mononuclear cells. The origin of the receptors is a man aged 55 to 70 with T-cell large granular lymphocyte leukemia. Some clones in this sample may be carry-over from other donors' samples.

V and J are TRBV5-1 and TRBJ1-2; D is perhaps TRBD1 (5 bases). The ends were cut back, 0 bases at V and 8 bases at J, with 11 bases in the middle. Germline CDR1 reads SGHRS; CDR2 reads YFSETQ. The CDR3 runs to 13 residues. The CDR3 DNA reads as TGCGCCAGCAGCTTGGATGAGGGGTCCGGCTACACCTTC. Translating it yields CASSLDEGSGYTF. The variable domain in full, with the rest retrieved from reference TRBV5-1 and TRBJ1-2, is KAGVTQTPRYLIKTRGQQVTLSCSPISGHRSVSWYQQTPGQGLQFLFEYFSETQRNKGNFPGRFSGRQFSNSRSEMNVSTLELGDSALYLCASSLDEGSGYTFGSGTRLTVV.

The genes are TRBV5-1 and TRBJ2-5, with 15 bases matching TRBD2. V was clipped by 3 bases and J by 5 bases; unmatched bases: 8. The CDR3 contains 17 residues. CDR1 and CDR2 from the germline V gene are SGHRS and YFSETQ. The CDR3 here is CASSSRTSGREGETQYF. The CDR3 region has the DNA TGCGCCAGCAGCTCCCGGACTAGCGGGAGGGAAGGGGAGACCCAGTACTTC.

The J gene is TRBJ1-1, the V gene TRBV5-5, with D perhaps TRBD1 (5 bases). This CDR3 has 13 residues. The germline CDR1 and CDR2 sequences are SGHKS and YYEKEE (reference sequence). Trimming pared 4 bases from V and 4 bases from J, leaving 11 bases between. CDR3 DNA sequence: TGTGCCAGCAGCCCCCCCAGGGCCACTGAAGCTTTCTTT. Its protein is CASSPPRATEAFF.

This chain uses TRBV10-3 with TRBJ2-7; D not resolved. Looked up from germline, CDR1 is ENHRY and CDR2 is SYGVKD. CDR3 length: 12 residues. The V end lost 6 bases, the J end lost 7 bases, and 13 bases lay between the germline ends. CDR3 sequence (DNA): TGTGCCATCAGGGCCCCCAGCCTGGAGCAGTACTTC. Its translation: CAIRAPSLEQYF.

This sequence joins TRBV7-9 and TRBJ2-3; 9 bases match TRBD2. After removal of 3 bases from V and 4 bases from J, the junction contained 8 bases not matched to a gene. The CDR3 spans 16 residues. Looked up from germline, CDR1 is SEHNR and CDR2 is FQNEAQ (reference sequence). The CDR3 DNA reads TGTGCCAGCAGCTTTACAGGCGGGAGGGGTCCAGATACGCAGTATTTT. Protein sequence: CASSFTGGRGPDTQYF.

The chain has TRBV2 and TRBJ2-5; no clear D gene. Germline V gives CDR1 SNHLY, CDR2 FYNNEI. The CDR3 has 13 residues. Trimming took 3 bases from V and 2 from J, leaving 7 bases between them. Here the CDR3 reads CASSEVDQETQYF. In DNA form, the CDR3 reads TGTGCCAGCAGTGAGGTCGATCAAGAGACCCAGTACTTC.

The CDR3 loop reads CASSLGGYNTEAFF. CDR3 sequence (DNA): TGTGCCAGCAGCTTAGGGGGTTACAACACTGAAGCTTTCTTT. The rearrangement links TRBV7-9 to TRBJ1-1, with D unclear. The CDR3 is 14 amino acids. With 1 base removed from V and 2 bases from J, the gap between germline ends came to 8 bases. From germline, CDR1 is SEHNR and CDR2 FQNEAQ (reference sequence).

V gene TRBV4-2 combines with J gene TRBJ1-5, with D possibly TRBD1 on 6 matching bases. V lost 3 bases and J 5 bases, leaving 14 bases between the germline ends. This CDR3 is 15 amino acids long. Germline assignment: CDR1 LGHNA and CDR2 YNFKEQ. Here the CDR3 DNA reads TGTGCCAGCAGCCAGAAGGGGGTTGGGGATCAGCCCCAGCATTTT. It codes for CASSQKGVGDQPQHF.

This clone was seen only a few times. The chain's CDR3 is CATSRDRGGDKGYEQYF. The CDR3 nucleotides are TGTGCCACCAGCAGAGATCGGGGCGGGGACAAGGGCTACGAGCAGTACTTC. J is TRBJ2-7 and V is TRBV15, with D possibly called TRBD1 or TRBD2 (6 bases each). V lost 0 bases to trimming and J lost 3 bases, with 18 bases between them. This CDR3 contains 17 residues. Germline values: CDR1 LNHNV, CDR2 YYDKDF (reference sequence).

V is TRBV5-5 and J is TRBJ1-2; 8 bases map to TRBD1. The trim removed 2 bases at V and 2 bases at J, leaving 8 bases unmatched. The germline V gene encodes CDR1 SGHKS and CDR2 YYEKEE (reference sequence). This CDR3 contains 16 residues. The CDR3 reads CASSLLGQASNYGYTF. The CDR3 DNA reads TGTGCCAGCAGCTTATTGGGACAGGCTTCCAACTATGGCTACACCTTC. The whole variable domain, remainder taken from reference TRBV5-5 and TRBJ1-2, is DAGVTQSPTHLIKTRGQQVTLRCSPISGHKSVSWYQQVLGQGPQFIFQYYEKEERGRGNFPDRFSARQFPNYSSELNVNALLLGDSALYLCASSLLGQASNYGYTFGSGTRLTVV.

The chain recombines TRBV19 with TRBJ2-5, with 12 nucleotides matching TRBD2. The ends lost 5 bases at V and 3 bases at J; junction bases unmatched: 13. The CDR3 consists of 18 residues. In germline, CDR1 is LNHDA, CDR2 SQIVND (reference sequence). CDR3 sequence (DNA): TGTGCCAGTAGTCAGGTTACTAGCGGGAGGAAGCGGGAAGAGACCCAGTACTTC. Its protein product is CASSQVTSGRKREETQYF.

The CDR3 region is CSVDRGNSYEQYF. Here the CDR3 DNA reads TGCAGCGTGGACAGGGGAAACTCCTACGAGCAGTACTTC. The chain carries TRBV29-1 and TRBJ2-7, with 9 bases fitting TRBD1. Per the germline V gene, CDR1 is SQVTM and CDR2 is ANQGSEA. V trimming: 6 bases; J trimming: 0 bases; junction bases outside the gene matches: 3. The CDR3 totals 13 residues.

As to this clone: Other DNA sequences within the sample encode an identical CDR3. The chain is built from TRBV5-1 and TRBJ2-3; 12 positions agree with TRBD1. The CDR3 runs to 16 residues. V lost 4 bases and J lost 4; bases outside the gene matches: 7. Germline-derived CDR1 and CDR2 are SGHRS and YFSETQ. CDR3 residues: CASSLGGQGASDTQYF. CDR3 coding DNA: TGCGCCAGCAGCCTTGGGGGACAGGGGGCCTCAGATACGCAGTATTTT.

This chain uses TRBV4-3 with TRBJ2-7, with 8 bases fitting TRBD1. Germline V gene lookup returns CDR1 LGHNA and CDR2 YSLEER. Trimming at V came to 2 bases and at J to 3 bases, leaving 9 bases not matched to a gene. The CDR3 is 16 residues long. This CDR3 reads CASSQNLAGGVYEQYF. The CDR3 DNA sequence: TGCGCCAGCAGCCAAAACCTGGCAGGGGGCGTCTACGAGCAGTACTTC.

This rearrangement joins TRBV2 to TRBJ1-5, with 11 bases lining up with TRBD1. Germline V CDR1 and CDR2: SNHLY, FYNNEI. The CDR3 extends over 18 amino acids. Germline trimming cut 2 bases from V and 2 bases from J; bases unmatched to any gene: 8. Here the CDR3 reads CASSELGQGAHGNQPQHF. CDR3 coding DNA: TGTGCCAGCAGTGAACTTGGACAGGGGGCCCATGGCAATCAGCCCCAGCATTTT.

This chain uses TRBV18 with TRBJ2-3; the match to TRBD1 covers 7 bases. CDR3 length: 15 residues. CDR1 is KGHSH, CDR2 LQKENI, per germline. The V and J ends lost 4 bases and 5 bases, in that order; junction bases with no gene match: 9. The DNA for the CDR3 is TGTGCCAGCTCACGTAACAGGGGACAGTTAGATACGCAGTATTTT. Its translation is CASSRNRGQLDTQYF.

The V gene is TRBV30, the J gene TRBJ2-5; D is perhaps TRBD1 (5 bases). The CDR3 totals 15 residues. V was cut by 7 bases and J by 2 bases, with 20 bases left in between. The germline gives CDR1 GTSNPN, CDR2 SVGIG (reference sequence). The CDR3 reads CASQQGLLLQETQYF. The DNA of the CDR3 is TGTGCCTCTCAGCAGGGCCTCCTGCTGCAAGAGACCCAGTACTTC. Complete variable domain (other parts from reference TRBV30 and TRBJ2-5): SQTIHQWPATLVQPVGSPLSLECTVEGTSNPNLYWYRQAAGRGLQLLFYSVGIGQISSEVPQNLSASRPQDRQFILSSKKLLLSDSGFYLCASQQGLLLQETQYFGPGTRLLVL.

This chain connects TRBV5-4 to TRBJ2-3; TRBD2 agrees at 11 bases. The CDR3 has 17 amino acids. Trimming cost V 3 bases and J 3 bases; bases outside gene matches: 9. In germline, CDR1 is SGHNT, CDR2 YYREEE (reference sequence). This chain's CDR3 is CASSSLLAGAITDTQYF. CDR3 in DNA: TGTGCCAGCAGCTCCCTACTAGCGGGAGCGATAACAGATACGCAGTATTTT. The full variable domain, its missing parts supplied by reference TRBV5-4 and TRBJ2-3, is ETGVTQSPTHLIKTRGQQVTLRCSSQSGHNTVSWYQQALGQGPQFIFQYYREEENGRGNFPPRFSGLQFPNYSSELNVNALELDDSALYLCASSSLLAGAITDTQYFGPGTRLTVL.

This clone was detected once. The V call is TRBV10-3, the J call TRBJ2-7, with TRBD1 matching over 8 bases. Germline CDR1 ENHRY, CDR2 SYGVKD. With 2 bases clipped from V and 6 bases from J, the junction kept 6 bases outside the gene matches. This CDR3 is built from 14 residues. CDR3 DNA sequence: TGTGCCATCAGTGAGCGGCAGGGGGCAGGCGAGCAGTACTTC. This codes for CAISERQGAGEQYF.

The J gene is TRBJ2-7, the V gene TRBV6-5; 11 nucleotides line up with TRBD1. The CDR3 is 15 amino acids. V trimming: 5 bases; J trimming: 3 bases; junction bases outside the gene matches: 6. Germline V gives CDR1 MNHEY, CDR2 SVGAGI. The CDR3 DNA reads TGTGCCAGCAGTGCTTCCGGGACAGGGGGCTACGAGCAGTACTTC. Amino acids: CASSASGTGGYEQYF.

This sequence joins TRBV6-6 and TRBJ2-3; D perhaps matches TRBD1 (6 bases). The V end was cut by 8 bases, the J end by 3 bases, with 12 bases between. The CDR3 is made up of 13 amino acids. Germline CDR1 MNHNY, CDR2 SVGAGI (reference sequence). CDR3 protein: CASEQGGTDTQYF. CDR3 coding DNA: TGTGCCAGCGAACAGGGCGGGACAGATACGCAGTATTTT.

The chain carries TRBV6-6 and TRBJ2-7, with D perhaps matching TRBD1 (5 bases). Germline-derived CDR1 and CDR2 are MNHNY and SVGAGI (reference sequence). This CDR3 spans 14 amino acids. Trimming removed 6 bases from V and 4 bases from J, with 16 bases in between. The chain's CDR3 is CASRMGRIRYEQYF. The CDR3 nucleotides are TGTGCCAGCAGGATGGGGCGAATCCGGTACGAGCAGTACTTC.

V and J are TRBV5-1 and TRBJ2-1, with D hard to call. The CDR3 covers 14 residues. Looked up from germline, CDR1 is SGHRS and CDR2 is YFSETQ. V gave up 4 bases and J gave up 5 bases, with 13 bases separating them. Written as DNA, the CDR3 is TGCGCCAGCAGCCCCTCGGGCCAAAACAATGAGCAGTTCTTC. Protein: CASSPSGQNNEQFF.

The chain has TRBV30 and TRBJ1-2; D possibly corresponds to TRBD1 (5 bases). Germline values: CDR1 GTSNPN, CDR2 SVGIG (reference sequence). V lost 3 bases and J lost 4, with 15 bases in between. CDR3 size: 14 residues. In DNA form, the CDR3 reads TGTGCCTGGAGATCATATGGGGGATCCTATGGCTACACCTTC. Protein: CAWRSYGGSYGYTF.

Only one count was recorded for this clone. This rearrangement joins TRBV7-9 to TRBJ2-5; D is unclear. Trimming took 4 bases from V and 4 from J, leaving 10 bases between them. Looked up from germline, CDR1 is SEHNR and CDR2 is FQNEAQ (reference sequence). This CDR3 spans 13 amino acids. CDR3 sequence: CASSYTPPETQYF. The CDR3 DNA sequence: TGTGCCAGCAGCTACACACCCCCAGAGACCCAGTACTTC.

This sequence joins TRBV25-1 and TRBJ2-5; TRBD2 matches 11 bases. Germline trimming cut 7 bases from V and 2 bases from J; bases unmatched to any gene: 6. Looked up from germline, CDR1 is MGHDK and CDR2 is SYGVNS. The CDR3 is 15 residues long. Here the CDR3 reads CASMGTSGLQETQYF. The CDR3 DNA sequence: TGTGCCAGCATGGGGACTAGCGGATTACAAGAGACCCAGTACTTC.

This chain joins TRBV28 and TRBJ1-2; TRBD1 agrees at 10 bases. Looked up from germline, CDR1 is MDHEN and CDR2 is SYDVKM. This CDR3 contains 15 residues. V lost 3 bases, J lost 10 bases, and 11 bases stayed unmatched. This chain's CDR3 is CASSLAGTGAEAYTF. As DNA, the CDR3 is TGTGCCAGCAGTTTGGCCGGGACAGGGGCCGAAGCCTACACCTTC.

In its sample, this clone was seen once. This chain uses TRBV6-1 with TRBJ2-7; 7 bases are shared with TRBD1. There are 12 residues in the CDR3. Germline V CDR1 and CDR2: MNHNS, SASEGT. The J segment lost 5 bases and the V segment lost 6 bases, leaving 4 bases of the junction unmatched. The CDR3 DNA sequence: TGTGCCAGCAGGGGCACAGGGGACGAGCAGTACTTC. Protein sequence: CASRGTGDEQYF.

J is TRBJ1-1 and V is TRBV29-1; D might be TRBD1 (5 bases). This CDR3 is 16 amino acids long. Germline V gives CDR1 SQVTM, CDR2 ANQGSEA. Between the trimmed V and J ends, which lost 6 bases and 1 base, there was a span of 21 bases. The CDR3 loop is CSVAGRLVMSNTEAFF. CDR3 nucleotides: TGCAGCGTCGCGGGACGGCTTGTTATGTCGAACACTGAAGCTTTCTTT.

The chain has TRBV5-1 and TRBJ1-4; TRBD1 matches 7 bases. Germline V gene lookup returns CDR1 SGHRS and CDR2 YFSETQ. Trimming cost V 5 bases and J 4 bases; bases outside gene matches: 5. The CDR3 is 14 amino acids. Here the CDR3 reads CASRRDSGNEKLFF. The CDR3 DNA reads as TGCGCCAGCAGGAGGGACAGCGGTAATGAAAAACTGTTTTTT.

CDR3 amino acids: CASSPLSEKLFF. The CDR3 nucleotides read TGTGCCAGCAGCCCTCTAAGTGAAAAACTGTTTTTT. V gene TRBV7-9 combines with J gene TRBJ1-4; D not resolved. Germline V gene sequence: CDR1 SEHNR, CDR2 FQNEAQ (reference sequence). The CDR3 sequence is 12 residues long. V was pared by 5 bases and J by 7 bases, with 8 bases between.